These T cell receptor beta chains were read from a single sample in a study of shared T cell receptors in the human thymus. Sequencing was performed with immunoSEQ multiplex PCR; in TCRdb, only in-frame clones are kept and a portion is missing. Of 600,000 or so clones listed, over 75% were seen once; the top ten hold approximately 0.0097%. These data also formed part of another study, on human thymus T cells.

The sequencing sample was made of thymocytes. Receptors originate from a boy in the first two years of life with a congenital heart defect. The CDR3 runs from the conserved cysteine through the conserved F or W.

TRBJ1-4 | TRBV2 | CASKRRDRQESEKLFF
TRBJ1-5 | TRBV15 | CATSREQGIRDSNQPQHF
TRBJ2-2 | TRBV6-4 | CASSDRERGGTGELFF
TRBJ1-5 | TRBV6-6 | CASIAQGNGAVTQHF
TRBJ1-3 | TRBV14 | CASSQEKGPGQPSGNTIYF
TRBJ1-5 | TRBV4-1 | CASSQGGGLNQPQHF
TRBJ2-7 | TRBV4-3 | CASSQEVGIAGVHEQYF
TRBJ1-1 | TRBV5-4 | CASSRDRNTEAFF
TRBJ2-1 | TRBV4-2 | CASSQGAGQGLLNEQFF
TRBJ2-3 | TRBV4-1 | CASSQDRAPQYF
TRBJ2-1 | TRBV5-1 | CASSLKRERYNEQFF
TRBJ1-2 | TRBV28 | CASRKRQPSNYGYTF
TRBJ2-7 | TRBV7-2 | CASSAHDRAPYEQYF
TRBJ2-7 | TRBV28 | CASSSPCSYEQYF
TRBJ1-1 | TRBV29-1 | CSVPGQGAIEAFF
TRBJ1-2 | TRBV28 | CASSLGGGRSYGYTF
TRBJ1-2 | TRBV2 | CASSDFRDRGRYGYTF
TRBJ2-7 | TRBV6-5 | CASSYSREQSEEQYF
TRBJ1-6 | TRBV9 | CASSVGASRGFVGSPLHF